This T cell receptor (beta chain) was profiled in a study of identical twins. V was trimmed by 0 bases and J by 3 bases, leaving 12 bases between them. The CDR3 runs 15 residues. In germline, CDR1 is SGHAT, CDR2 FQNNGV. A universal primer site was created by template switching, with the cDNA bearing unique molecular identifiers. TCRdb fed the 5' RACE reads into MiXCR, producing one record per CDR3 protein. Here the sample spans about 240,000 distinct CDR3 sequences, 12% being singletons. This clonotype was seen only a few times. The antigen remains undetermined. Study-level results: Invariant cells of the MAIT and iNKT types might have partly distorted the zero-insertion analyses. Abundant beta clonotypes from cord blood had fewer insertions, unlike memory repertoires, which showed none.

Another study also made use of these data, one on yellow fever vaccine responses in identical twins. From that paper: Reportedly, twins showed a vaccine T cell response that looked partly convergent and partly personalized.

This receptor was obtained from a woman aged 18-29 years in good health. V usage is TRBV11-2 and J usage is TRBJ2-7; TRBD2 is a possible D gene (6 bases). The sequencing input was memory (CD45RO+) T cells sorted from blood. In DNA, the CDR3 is TGTGCCAGCAGCTTAGATTTACGACTAGGCTACGAGCAGTACTTC. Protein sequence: CASSLDLRLGYEQYF.